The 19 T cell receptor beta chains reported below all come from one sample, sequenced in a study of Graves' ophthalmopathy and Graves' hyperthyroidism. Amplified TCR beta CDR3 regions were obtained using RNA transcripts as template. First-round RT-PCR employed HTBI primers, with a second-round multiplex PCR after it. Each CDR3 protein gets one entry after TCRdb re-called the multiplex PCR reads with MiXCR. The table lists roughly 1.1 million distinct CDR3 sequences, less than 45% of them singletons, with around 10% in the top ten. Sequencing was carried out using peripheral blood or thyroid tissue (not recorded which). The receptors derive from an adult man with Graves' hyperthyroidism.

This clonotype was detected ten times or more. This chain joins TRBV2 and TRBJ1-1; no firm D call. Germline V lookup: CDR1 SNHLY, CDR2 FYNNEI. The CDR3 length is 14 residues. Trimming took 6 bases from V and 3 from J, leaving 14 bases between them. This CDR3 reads CASSHNPGDTEAFF. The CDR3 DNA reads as TGTGCCAGCAGCCACAACCCCGGGGACACTGAAGCTTTCTTT.

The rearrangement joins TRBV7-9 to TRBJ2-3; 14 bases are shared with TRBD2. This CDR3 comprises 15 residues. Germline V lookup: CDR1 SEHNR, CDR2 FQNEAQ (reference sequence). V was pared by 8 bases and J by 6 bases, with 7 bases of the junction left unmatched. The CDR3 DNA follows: TGTGCCAGCTCTGGGGGACTAGCGGGGGCGGATACGCAGTATTTT. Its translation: CASSGGLAGADTQYF.

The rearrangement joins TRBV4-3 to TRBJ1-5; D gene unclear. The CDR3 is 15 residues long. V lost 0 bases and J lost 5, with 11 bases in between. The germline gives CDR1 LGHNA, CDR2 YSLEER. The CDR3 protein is CASSQDPVGYQPQHF. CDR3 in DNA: TGCGCCAGCAGCCAAGATCCAGTTGGGTATCAGCCCCAGCATTTT.

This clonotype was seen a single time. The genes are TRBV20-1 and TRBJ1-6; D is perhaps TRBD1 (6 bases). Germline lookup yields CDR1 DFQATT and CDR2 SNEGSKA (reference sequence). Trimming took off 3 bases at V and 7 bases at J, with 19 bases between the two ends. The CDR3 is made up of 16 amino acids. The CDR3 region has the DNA TGCAGTGCTAGCGGGGCAGGAGGGGGATCCAATTCACCCCTCCACTTT. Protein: CSASGAGGGSNSPLHF.

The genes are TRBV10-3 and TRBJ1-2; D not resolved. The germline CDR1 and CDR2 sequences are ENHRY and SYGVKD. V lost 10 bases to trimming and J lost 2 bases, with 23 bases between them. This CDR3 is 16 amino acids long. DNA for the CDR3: TGTGCCAGCAGCCAATGGGTCGGCGGCAAAAACTATGGCTACACCTTC. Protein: CASSQWVGGKNYGYTF.

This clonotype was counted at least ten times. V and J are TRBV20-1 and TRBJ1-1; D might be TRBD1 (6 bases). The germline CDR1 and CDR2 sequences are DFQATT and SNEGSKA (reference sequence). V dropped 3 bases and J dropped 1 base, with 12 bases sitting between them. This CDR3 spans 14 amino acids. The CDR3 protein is CSASKSGANTEAFF. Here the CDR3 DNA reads TGCAGTGCTAGCAAGTCAGGGGCGAACACTGAAGCTTTCTTT.

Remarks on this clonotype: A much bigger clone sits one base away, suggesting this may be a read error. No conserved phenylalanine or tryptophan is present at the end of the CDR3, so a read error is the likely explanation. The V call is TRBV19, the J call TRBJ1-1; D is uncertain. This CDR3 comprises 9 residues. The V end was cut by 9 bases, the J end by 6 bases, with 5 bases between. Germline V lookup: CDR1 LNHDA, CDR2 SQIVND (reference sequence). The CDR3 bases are TGTGCCAGGGTCGCTGAAGCTTTCCTT. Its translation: CARVAEAFL.

CDR3 in amino acids: CASSQDPPRTGWGSPLHF. The CDR3 DNA reads as TGTGCCAGCAGCCAAGATCCCCCCCGGACAGGGTGGGGATCACCCCTCCACTTT. V and J are TRBV14 and TRBJ1-6; TRBD1 matches at 8 bases. Trimming took 0 bases from V and 10 from J; bases not matched to a gene: 14. Germline CDR1 and CDR2: SGHDN and FVKESK. There are 18 residues in the CDR3.

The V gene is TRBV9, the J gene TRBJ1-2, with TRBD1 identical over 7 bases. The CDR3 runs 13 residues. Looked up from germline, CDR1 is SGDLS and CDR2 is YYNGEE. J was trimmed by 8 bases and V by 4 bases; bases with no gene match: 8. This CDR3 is CASSPLSGGGYTF. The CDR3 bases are TGTGCCAGCAGCCCGCTGTCAGGGGGAGGCTACACCTTC.

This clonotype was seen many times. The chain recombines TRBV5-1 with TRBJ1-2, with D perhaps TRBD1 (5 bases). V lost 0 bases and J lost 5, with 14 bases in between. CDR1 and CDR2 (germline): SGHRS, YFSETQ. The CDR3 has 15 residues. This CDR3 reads CASSLAGTDKYGYTF. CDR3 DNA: TGCGCCAGCAGCTTGGCCGGGACGGATAAATATGGCTACACCTTC.

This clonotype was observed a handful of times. CDR3 loop: CASSGSGTSGRKTQYF. DNA of the CDR3: TGTGCCAGCAGCGGCTCCGGGACTAGCGGGAGAAAGACCCAGTACTTC. This chain uses TRBV2 with TRBJ2-5, with 14 bases lining up with TRBD2. Germline V lookup: CDR1 SNHLY, CDR2 FYNNEI. The CDR3 length is 16 residues. V lost 6 bases, J lost 6 bases, and 9 bases stayed unmatched.

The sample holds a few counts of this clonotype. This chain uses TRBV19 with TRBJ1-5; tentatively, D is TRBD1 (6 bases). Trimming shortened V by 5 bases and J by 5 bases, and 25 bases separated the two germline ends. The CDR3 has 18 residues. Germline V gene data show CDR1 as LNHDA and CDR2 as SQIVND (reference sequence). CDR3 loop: CASSWETGSEYGDQPQHF. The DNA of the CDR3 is TGTGCCAGTAGTTGGGAAACAGGGTCCGAGTACGGCGATCAGCCCCAGCATTTT.

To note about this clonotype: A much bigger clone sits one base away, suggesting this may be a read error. The CDR3 DNA is TGTGCCAGCAGTCCGACCACTGGACACGGTCAGCCCCGGCATTTT. Translating gives CASSPTTGHGQPRHF. The chain couples TRBV12-3 or TRBV12-4 to TRBJ1-5; D perhaps matches TRBD1 (5 bases). CDR3 length: 15 residues.

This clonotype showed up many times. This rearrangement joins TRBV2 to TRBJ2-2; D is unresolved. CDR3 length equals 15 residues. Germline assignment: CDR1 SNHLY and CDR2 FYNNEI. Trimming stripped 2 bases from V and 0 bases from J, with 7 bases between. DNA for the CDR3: TGTGCCAGCAGTGAATCCCGGTCGAACACCGGGGAGCTGTTTTTT. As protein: CASSESRSNTGELFF.

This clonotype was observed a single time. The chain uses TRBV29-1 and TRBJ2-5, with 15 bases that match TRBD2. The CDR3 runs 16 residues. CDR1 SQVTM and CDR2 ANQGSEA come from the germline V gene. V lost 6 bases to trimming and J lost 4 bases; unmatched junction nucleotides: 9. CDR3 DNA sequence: TGCAGCGTGCAACTGGGACTAGCGGGAGGTGGAGAGACCCAGTACTTC. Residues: CSVQLGLAGGGETQYF.

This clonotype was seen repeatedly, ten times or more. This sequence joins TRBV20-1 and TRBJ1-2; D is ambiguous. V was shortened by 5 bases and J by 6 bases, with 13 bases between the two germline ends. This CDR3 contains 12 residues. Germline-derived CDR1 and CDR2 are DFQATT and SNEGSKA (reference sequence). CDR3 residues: CSADRDGDGYTF. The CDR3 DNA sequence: TGCAGTGCTGATAGAGATGGAGATGGCTACACCTTC.

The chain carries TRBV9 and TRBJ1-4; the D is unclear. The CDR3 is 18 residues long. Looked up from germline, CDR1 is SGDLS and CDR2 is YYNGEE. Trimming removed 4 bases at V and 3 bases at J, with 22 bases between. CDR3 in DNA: TGTGCCAGCAGCCCCACCCGTGGTCGGGGTCTTCCTAATGAAAAACTGTTTTTT. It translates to CASSPTRGRGLPNEKLFF.

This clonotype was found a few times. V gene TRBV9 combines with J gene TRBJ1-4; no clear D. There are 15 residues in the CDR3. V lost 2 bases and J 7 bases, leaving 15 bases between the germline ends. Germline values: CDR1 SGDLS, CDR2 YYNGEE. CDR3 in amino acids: CASSVWQAGSEKLFF. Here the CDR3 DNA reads TGTGCCAGCAGCGTTTGGCAGGCGGGGAGTGAAAAACTGTTTTTT.

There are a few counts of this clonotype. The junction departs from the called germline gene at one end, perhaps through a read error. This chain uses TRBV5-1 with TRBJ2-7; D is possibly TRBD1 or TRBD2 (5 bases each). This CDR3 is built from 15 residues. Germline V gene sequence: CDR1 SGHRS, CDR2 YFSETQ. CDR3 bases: TGTGCCAGCGGTAGTGCGCAGGGCGTTTCCTACGAGCAGTACTTC. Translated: CASGSAQGVSYEQYF.